These 20 T cell receptor beta chains came from one sample sequenced in a study of identical twins. TCRdb re-called the 5' RACE reads with MiXCR, one entry per CDR3 protein. The repertoire holds about 530,000 distinct CDR3 sequences, with 20% to 25% as singletons. The same data also contributed to another study, on yellow fever vaccine responses in identical twins.

Material for sequencing was CD4+ T cells sorted from blood. Source of these receptors: a woman younger than 35 in good health.

The DNA for the CDR3 is TGTGCCAGCATGGGAGACAGCTACATGAACACTGAAGCTTTCTTT. Translated: CASMGDSYMNTEAFF. V and J are TRBV2 and TRBJ1-1; a possible D gene is TRBD1 (5 bases). The V gene's germline CDR1 is SNHLY and CDR2 FYNNEI. The length of the CDR3 is 15 residues. The V and J ends lost 7 bases and 0 bases respectively, with 15 bases between them. The full variable domain, its missing parts supplied by reference TRBV2 and TRBJ1-1, is EPEVTQTPSHQVTQMGQEVILRCVPISNHLYFYWYRQILGQKVEFLVSFYNNEISEKSEIFDDQFSVERPDGSNFTLKIRSTKLEDSAMYFCASMGDSYMNTEAFFGQGTRLTVV.

The chain combines TRBV11-1 with TRBJ2-1; 9 bases are shared with TRBD2. CDR1 is SGHAT and CDR2 is FQDESV in the germline V gene (reference sequence). The J segment lost 9 bases and the V segment lost 3 bases, leaving 21 bases of the junction unmatched. The CDR3 runs 19 residues. The CDR3 protein is CASSFQFTSGPQGDSEQFF. The CDR3 nucleotides are TGTGCCAGCAGCTTCCAATTTACTAGCGGGCCCCAGGGGGATTCTGAGCAGTTCTTC. Full variable domain (missing parts from reference TRBV11-1 and TRBJ2-1): EAEVAQSPRYKITEKSQAVAFWCDPISGHATLYWYRQILGQGPELLVQFQDESVVDDSQLPKDRFSAERLKGVDSTLKIQPAELGDSAMYLCASSFQFTSGPQGDSEQFFGPGTRLTVL.

V usage is TRBV6-5 and J usage is TRBJ2-1; 14 nucleotides line up with TRBD2. V lost 0 bases to trimming and J lost 4 bases; unmatched junction nucleotides: 8. The CDR3 runs to 19 residues. The V gene's germline CDR1 is MNHEY and CDR2 SVGAGI. CDR3 nucleotides: TGTGCCAGCAGTTACTCGCGGGGGACTAGCGGGAGTGGGTACAATGAGCAGTTCTTC. Protein: CASSYSRGTSGSGYNEQFF.

This clonotype was seen only once. The chain has TRBV5-1 and TRBJ2-7, with unresolved D. Germline assignment: CDR1 SGHRS and CDR2 YFSETQ. CDR3 length: 14 amino acids. Trimming pared 0 bases from V and 1 base from J, leaving 8 bases between. The CDR3 region has the DNA TGCGCCAGCAGCTTGGCCTACCATTCCTACGAGCAGTACGTC. It encodes CASSLAYHSYEQYV.

This clonotype was detected a few times. V usage is TRBV7-9 and J usage is TRBJ2-7; 8 bases agree with TRBD1. The length of the CDR3 is 15 residues. Germline V lookup: CDR1 SEHNR, CDR2 FQNEAQ (reference sequence). Unmatched junction bases numbered 7, after V lost 3 bases and J lost 3 bases. CDR3 loop: CASSFAETGVYEQYF. The DNA of the CDR3 is TGTGCCAGCAGCTTTGCCGAGACAGGGGTCTACGAGCAGTACTTC. The entire variable domain, with the rest obtained from reference TRBV7-9 and TRBJ2-7, is as follows: DTGVSQNPRHKITKRGQNVTFRCDPISEHNRLYWYRQTLGQGPEFLTYFQNEAQLEKSRLLSDRFSAERPKGSFSTLEIQRTEQGDSAMYLCASSFAETGVYEQYFGPGTRLTVT.

In its sample, this clonotype was seen a few times. This chain connects TRBV7-9 to TRBJ1-1; possible D gene TRBD1, 5 bases. V lost 0 bases to trimming and J lost 3 bases, with 14 bases between them. The CDR3 is 16 residues long. The germline V gene encodes CDR1 SEHNR and CDR2 FQNEAQ (reference sequence). The DNA for the CDR3 is TGTGCCAGCAGCTTAGCTGTGACCCTAGGGGACACTGAAGCTTTCTTT. Amino acid sequence: CASSLAVTLGDTEAFF.

This clonotype was detected only a few times. The rearrangement links TRBV7-9 to TRBJ1-2; tentatively, D is TRBD1 (5 bases). The V end lost 5 bases, the J end lost 7 bases, and 17 bases lay between the germline ends. CDR1 and CDR2 (germline): SEHNR, FQNEAQ (reference sequence). The CDR3 covers 14 residues. The CDR3: CASSPHGAGPGYTF. The CDR3 DNA follows: TGTGCCAGCAGCCCGCACGGGGCCGGGCCTGGCTACACCTTC.

This clonotype has just a few counts. CDR3 sequence (DNA): TGTGCCAGCAGTTTATCGTATGGGATAGACTATGAGCAGTTCTTC. Translated, it gives CASSLSYGIDYEQFF. The rearrangement links TRBV27 to TRBJ2-1; D is unresolved. The germline V gene has CDR1 MNHEY and CDR2 SMNVEV (reference sequence). This CDR3 spans 15 amino acids. The V and J ends lost 0 bases and 8 bases respectively, with 14 bases between them.

The gene calls are TRBV24-1 and TRBJ2-1; 8 bases align to TRBD2. The V segment lost 4 bases and the J segment 9 bases; nucleotides outside the gene matches: 10. The CDR3 is 15 residues long. Germline-derived CDR1 and CDR2 are KGHDR and SFDVKD. The CDR3 loop reads CATSESGGHNFEQFF. In nucleotides, the CDR3 is TGTGCCACCAGTGAAAGCGGGGGCCATAATTTTGAGCAGTTCTTC.

This clonotype was recorded a few times. The J gene is TRBJ1-6, the V gene TRBV19; no clear D. The CDR3 loop spans 16 amino acids. V was cut by 3 bases and J by 0 bases, with 9 bases left in between. Germline V gene lookup returns CDR1 LNHDA and CDR2 SQIVND (reference sequence). The CDR3 DNA is TGTGCCAGTAGTATTCAACAGAGCTCCTATAATTCACCCCTCCACTTT. This gives the protein CASSIQQSSYNSPLHF.

In this sample, this clonotype turned up a few times. The rearrangement joins TRBV11-2 to TRBJ2-2; D assignment may be TRBD1 or TRBD2 (5 bases each). The CDR3 consists of 15 residues. Germline V gene data show CDR1 as SGHAT and CDR2 as FQNNGV. Trimming took 2 bases from V and 4 from J, leaving 11 bases between them. CDR3: CASSLHRGSTGELFF. The CDR3 nucleotides read TGTGCCAGCAGCTTACACCGGGGCAGCACCGGGGAGCTGTTTTTT.

V usage is TRBV15 and J usage is TRBJ2-7, with 9 positions matching TRBD1. Germline values: CDR1 LNHNV, CDR2 YYDKDF (reference sequence). Trimming cost V 3 bases and J 12 bases; bases outside gene matches: 6. This CDR3 is 12 amino acids long. This CDR3 reads CATSRETGGLYV. The CDR3 bases are TGTGCCACCAGCAGGGAAACAGGGGGCCTGTACGTC.

This clonotype has a handful of counts. The V and J genes are TRBV12-3 or TRBV12-4 and TRBJ2-4; D gene unclear. The CDR3 length is 15 residues. Trimming left V 3 bases short and J 3 bases short, with 12 bases between. CDR3: CASSFRVSDKNIQYF. The CDR3, as DNA: TGTGCCAGCAGTTTCCGGGTGTCCGACAAAAACATTCAGTACTTC.

This clonotype has just a few counts. The chain uses TRBV5-1 and TRBJ2-1; a possible D gene is TRBD2 (6 bases). This CDR3 is built from 16 residues. Germline CDR1 and CDR2: SGHRS and YFSETQ. V gave up 4 bases and J gave up 12 bases, with 26 bases separating them. CDR3 protein: CASSSAGTSYSSGQFF. CDR3 nucleotide sequence: TGCGCCAGCAGCAGCGCCGGGACTTCGTATAGTTCAGGGCAGTTCTTC. Full variable domain (outside the CDR3, taken from reference TRBV5-1 and TRBJ2-1): KAGVTQTPRYLIKTRGQQVTLSCSPISGHRSVSWYQQTPGQGLQFLFEYFSETQRNKGNFPGRFSGRQFSNSRSEMNVSTLELGDSALYLCASSSAGTSYSSGQFFGPGTRLTVL.

The table lists this clonotype with a few counts. The chain is built from TRBV7-9 and TRBJ1-2; D unclear. The CDR3 spans 14 residues. The V gene's germline CDR1 is SEHNR and CDR2 FQNEAQ (reference sequence). Deletions cut 8 bases from V and 2 bases from J, with 15 bases between. This chain's CDR3 is CASARGEVNYGYTF. The CDR3 DNA reads TGTGCCAGCGCCCGCGGGGAGGTGAACTATGGCTACACCTTC. Supplemented by reference TRBV7-9 and TRBJ1-2, the full variable domain reads DTGVSQNPRHKITKRGQNVTFRCDPISEHNRLYWYRQTLGQGPEFLTYFQNEAQLEKSRLLSDRFSAERPKGSFSTLEIQRTEQGDSAMYLCASARGEVNYGYTFGSGTRLTVV.

This clonotype was counted only a few times. The rearrangement uses TRBV20-1 and TRBJ1-6, with 10 bases aligning to TRBD1. The germline V gene encodes CDR1 DFQATT and CDR2 SNEGSKA (reference sequence). This CDR3 is built from 14 residues. V was pared by 1 base and J by 9 bases, with 3 bases of the junction left unmatched. The CDR3 loop is CSARAGQGSSPLHF. CDR3 nucleotides: TGCAGTGCTAGAGCGGGACAGGGGAGTTCACCCCTCCACTTT.

The CDR3 spells CASSRKLGNTDTQYF. CDR3 in DNA: TGTGCCAGCAGTCGGAAGCTAGGAAACACAGATACGCAGTATTTT. The genes are TRBV12-3 or TRBV12-4 and TRBJ2-3, with D unresolved. The CDR3 consists of 15 residues. V dropped 5 bases and J dropped 2 bases, with 14 bases sitting between them.

This clonotype was counted between two and nine times. This chain joins TRBV3-1 and TRBJ2-1, with 9 bases lining up with TRBD2. CDR1 LGHDT and CDR2 YNNKEL come from the germline V gene (reference sequence). CDR3 size: 15 residues. With 4 bases clipped from V and 10 bases from J, the junction kept 11 bases outside the gene matches. The CDR3 nucleotides are TGTGCCAGCAGCCTCTTCCGGACTAGCGTCAACGAGCAGTTCTTC. Its translation is CASSLFRTSVNEQFF.

This clonotype was counted a few times. The J gene is TRBJ1-2, the V gene TRBV9, with D hard to call. This CDR3 comprises 12 residues. Trimming stripped 4 bases from V and 4 bases from J, with 8 bases between. Germline CDR1 is SGDLS and CDR2 is YYNGEE. The CDR3 DNA reads TGTGCCAGCAGCCACCGGATCTATGGCTACACCTTC. This translates into CASSHRIYGYTF.

V usage is TRBV24-1 and J usage is TRBJ2-2; 8 bases are shared with TRBD1. Germline CDR1 is KGHDR and CDR2 is SFDVKD. CDR3 length: 16 amino acids. With 3 bases clipped from V and 1 base from J, the junction kept 3 bases outside the gene matches. CDR3 amino acids: CATSDPGTGNTGELFF. The CDR3, as DNA: TGTGCCACCAGTGATCCCGGGACAGGGAACACCGGGGAGCTGTTTTTT.